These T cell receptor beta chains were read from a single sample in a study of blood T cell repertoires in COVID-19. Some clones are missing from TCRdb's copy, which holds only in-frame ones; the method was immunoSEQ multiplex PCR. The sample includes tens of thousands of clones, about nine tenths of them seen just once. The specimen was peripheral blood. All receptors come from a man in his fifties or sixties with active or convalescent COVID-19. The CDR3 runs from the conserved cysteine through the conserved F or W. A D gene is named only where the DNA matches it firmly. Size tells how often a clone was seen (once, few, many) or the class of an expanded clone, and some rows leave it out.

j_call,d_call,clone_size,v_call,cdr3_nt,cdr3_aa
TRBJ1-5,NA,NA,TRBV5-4,TGTGCCAGCAGTGTTGGGCAGGGTCCGAATCAGCCCCAGCATTTT,CASSVGQGPNQPQHF
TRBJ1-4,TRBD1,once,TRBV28,TGTGCCAGCAGTTTAGGGACAGGGGGGGAAAAACTGTTTTTT,CASSLGTGGEKLFF
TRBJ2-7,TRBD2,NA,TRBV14,TGTGCCAGCAGCCGGGGACTAGCTGACGAGCAGTACTTC,CASSRGLADEQYF
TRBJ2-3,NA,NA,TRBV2,TGTGCCAGCACCCACAGGGCTAGCACAGATACGCAGTATTTT,CASTHRASTDTQYF
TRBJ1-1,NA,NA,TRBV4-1,TGCGCCAGCAGCCAACCTCCCACGGGGAGGACTGAAGCTTTCTTT,CASSQPPTGRTEAFF
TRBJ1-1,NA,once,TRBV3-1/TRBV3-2,TGTGCCAGCAGCCAAGAAGCAGGGTGGACTGAAGCTTTCTTT,CASSQEAGWTEAFF
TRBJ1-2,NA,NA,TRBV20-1,TGCAGTGCTAGAACGGACTATGGCTACACCTTC,CSARTDYGYTF
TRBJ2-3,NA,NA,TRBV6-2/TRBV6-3,TGTGCCAGCAGTTACTCGAGGGACCGGGGAGGTACGCAGTATTTT,CASSYSRDRGGTQYF
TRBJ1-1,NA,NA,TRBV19,TGTGCCAGTAGTCCCTCCGCGTTAAGGAACACTGAAGCTTTCTTT,CASSPSALRNTEAFF
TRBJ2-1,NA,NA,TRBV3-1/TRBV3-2,TGTGCCAGCAGCCAACTCAATGAGCAGTTCTTC,CASSQLNEQFF
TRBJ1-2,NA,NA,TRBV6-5,TGTGCCAGCAGTTACTCAGGGGTTGGAGGCTACACCTTC,CASSYSGVGGYTF
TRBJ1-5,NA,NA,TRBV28,TGTGCCAGCACCCGCAGCGATCAGCCCCAGCATTTT,CASTRSDQPQHF
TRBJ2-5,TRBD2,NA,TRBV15,TGTGCCACCAGCCGAACTATGGCGGGGGGGATGTACCAAGAGACCCAGTACTTC,CATSRTMAGGMYQETQYF
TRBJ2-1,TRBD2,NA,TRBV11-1,TGTGCCAGCAGCGCACTCCTAGCGGGGGGCTACAATGAGCAGTTCTTC,CASSALLAGGYNEQFF
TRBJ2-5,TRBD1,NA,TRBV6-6,TGTGCCAGCAGTTCGGGACAGGGCATAGAGACCCAGTACTTC,CASSSGQGIETQYF
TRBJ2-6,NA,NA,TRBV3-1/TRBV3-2,TGTGCCAGCAGCCCCAGGGGCTCTGGGGCCAACGTCCTGACTTTC,CASSPRGSGANVLTF
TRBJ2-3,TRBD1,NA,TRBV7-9,TGTGCCAGCAGCCCGACAGGGGGCACAGATACGCAGTATTTT,CASSPTGGTDTQYF
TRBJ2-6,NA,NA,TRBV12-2,TGTGCAAGTCGCCCCCAAATTGGAGGTCCTCAGGGGGGGGCCAACGTCCTGACTTTC,CASRPQIGGPQGGANVLTF
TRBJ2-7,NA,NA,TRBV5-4,TGTGCCAGCGTCCCCGAGGGGGGGTTGAAGAACGAGCAGTACTTC,CASVPEGGLKNEQYF
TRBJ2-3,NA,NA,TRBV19,TGTGCCAGTAGTATTACGGTGGGGGGTACGCAGTATTTT,CASSITVGGTQYF
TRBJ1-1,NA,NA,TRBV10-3,TGTGCCATCAGCTCGGGACTCCCGGGCACTGAAGCTTTCTTT,CAISSGLPGTEAFF
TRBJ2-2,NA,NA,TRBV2,TGTGCCAGCAGTGCACAGATTACGGGACTTAAGAACACCGGGGAGCTGTTTTTT,CASSAQITGLKNTGELFF
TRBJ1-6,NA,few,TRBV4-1,TGCGCCAGCAGCCAAGTCGACTTATTCTCCTATAATTCACCCCTCCACTTT,CASSQVDLFSYNSPLHF
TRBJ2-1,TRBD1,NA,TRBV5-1,TGCGCCAGCAGCTCGACAGGGATCTCCTACAATGAGCAGTTCTTC,CASSSTGISYNEQFF
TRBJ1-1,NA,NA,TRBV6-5,TGTGCCAGCAGCGACCCCCCAGCGAGGAACACTGAAGCTTTCTTT,CASSDPPARNTEAFF
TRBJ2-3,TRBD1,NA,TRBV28,TGTGCCAGCAGACAGACAGGGGGTAGCACAGATACGCAGTATTTT,CASRQTGGSTDTQYF